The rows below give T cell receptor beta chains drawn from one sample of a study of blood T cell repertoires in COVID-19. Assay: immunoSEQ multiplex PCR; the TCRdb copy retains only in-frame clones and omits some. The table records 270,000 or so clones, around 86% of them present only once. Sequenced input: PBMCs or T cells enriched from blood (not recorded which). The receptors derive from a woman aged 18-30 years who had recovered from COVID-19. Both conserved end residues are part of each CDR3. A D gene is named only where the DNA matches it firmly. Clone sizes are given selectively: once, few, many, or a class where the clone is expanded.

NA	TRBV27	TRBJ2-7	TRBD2	CASTGRGKGAEQYF	TGTGCCAGCACCGGGCGGGGGAAGGGCGCCGAGCAGTACTTC
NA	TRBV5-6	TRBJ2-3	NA	CASSLFGWGQGADTQYF	TGTGCCAGCAGCTTATTTGGGTGGGGGCAAGGCGCAGATACGCAGTATTTT
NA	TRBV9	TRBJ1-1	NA	CASSVAVNTEAFF	TGTGCCAGCAGCGTAGCGGTGAACACTGAAGCTTTCTTT
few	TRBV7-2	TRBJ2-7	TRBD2	CASSLASGRSYEQYF	TGTGCCAGCAGCTTAGCTAGCGGGAGATCGTACGAGCAGTACTTC
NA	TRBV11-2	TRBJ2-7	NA	CASSPTARDSLGQYF	TGTGCCAGCAGCCCAACCGCTCGGGACTCCCTAGGGCAGTACTTC
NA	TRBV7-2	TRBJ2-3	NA	CASSPHGGTDTQYF	TGTGCCAGCAGCCCCCACGGGGGCACAGATACGCAGTATTTT
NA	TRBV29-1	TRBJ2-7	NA	CSVEGQGGEQYF	TGCAGCGTTGAAGGACAGGGAGGTGAGCAGTACTTC
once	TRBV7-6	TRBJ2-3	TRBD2	CASSFKREYTDTQYF	TGTGCCAGCAGCTTCAAGCGGGAGTACACAGATACGCAGTATTTT
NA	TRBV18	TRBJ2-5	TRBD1	CASSRGQGPGPQETQYF	TGTGCCAGCTCACGCGGACAGGGACCCGGTCCTCAAGAGACCCAGTACTTC
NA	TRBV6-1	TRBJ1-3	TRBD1	CASSEYGQGATAGNTIYF	TGTGCCAGCAGTGAATATGGGCAGGGGGCCACGGCTGGAAACACCATATATTTT
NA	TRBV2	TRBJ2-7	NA	CASSGLELSDYEQYF	TGTGCCAGCAGTGGACTAGAGCTGAGTGACTACGAGCAGTACTTC
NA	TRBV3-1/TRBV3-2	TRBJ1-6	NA	CASRGSDNSPLHF	TGTGCCAGCCGGGGTTCGGATAATTCACCCCTCCACTTT
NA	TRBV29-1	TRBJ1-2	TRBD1	CSVELGTGDGYTF	TGCAGCGTTGAACTTGGGACAGGGGATGGCTACACCTTC
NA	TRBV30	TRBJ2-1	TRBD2	CAWRTSGGLLEQFF	TGTGCCTGGAGGACAAGCGGGGGGCTGTTAGAGCAGTTCTTC
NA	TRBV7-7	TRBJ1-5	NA	CASSQRLYSNQPQHF	TGTGCCAGCAGCCAGAGACTTTATAGCAATCAGCCCCAGCATTTT
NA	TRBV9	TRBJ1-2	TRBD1	CASSVDPGTGGDGYTF	TGTGCCAGCAGCGTAGATCCCGGGACAGGGGGGGATGGCTACACCTTC
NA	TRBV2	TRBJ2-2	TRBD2	CAGGLAGLSTGELFF	TGTGCCGGGGGCCTAGCGGGGCTTTCCACCGGGGAGCTGTTTTTT
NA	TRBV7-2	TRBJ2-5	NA	CASSLGVRQSQETQYF	TGTGCCAGCAGCTTAGGTGTGCGGCAGTCCCAAGAGACCCAGTACTTC
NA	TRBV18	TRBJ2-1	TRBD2	CASSPLDLAARNEQFF	TGTGCCAGCTCACCGTTAGATCTAGCGGCGCGCAATGAGCAGTTCTTC
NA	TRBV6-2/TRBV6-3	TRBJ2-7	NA	CASSFEGGLSPYEQYF	TGTGCCAGCAGTTTCGAGGGCGGGTTGAGTCCCTACGAGCAGTACTTC
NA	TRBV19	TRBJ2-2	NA	CASSISLGVGELFF	TGTGCCAGTAGTATTTCGCTTGGAGTCGGGGAGCTGTTTTTT
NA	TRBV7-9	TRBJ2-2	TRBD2	CASSGGGSNTGELFF	TGTGCCAGCAGCGGGGGAGGGTCGAACACCGGGGAGCTGTTTTTT
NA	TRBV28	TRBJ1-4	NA	CASKAWGPNEKLFF	TGTGCCAGCAAGGCTTGGGGGCCAAATGAAAAACTGTTTTTT
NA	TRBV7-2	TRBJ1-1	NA	CASSIGRTEAFF	TGTGCCAGCAGCATAGGGAGAACTGAAGCTTTCTTT
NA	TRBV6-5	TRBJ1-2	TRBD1	CASSRTTGGGYGYTF	TGTGCCAGCAGTCGAACGACAGGGGGCGGATATGGCTACACCTTC
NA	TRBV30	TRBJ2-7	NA	CAGAGGSYEQYF	TGTGCCGGGGCCGGGGGATCCTACGAGCAGTACTTC
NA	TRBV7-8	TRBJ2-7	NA	CASSLAGSAPYEQYF	TGTGCCAGCAGCTTAGCCGGAAGCGCGCCCTACGAGCAGTACTTC
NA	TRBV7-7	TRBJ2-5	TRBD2	CASSLGLAANQETQYF	TGTGCCAGCAGCTTAGGACTAGCGGCCAACCAAGAGACCCAGTACTTC
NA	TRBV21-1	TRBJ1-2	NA	CASSKVEGRGGYTF	TGTGCCAGCAGCAAAGTGGAGGGGCGAGGTGGCTACACCTTC
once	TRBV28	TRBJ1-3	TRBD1	CASSTRTGGNTIYF	TGTGCCAGCAGTACTCGGACAGGTGGAAACACCATATATTTT
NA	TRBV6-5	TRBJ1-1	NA	CASSLQENTEAFF	TGTGCCAGCAGCCTACAGGAGAACACTGAAGCTTTCTTT
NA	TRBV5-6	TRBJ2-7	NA	CASSLGDSTYEQYF	TGTGCCAGCAGCTTGGGGGACTCCACCTACGAGCAGTACTTC
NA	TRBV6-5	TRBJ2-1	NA	CASSTSGQLYNEQFF	NA
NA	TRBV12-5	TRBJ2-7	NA	CASGLYSSYEQYF	TGTGCTAGTGGTTTGTATAGCTCCTACGAGCAGTACTTC
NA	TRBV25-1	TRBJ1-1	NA	CASMRDLNTEAFF	TGTGCCAGCATGCGGGACTTGAACACTGAAGCTTTCTTT
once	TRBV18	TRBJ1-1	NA	CASSPLQGLNTEAFF	TGTGCCAGCTCACCACTTCAGGGGTTGAACACTGAAGCTTTCTTT
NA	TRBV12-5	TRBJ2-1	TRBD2	CASGPGLAGTYNEQFF	TGTGCTAGTGGTCCGGGACTAGCGGGCACCTACAATGAGCAGTTCTTC
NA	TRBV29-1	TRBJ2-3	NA	CSVDGGLISTDTQYF	TGCAGCGTTGATGGGGGACTGATAAGCACAGATACGCAGTATTTT
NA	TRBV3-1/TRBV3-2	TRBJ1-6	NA	CASSPPTAGNSPLHF	TGTGCCAGCAGCCCTCCGACAGCGGGGAATTCACCCCTCCACTTT
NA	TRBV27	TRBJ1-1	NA	CASSLSALPMEAFF	TGTGCCAGCAGTTTATCAGCGTTACCCATGGAAGCTTTCTTT
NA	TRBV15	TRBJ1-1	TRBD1	CATSRRQGAHTEAFF	TGTGCCACCAGCAGAAGACAGGGGGCGCACACTGAAGCTTTCTTT
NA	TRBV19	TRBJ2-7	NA	CASRGQEFDEQYF	TGTGCCAGTAGGGGACAAGAGTTCGACGAGCAGTACTTC
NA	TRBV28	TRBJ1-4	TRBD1	CASSPTLGQGGEKLFF	TGTGCCAGCAGCCCTACTCTCGGACAGGGGGGTGAAAAACTGTTTTTT
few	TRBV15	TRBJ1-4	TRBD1	CATSSLGTGSPRDEKLFF	TGTGCCACCAGCAGCTTAGGGACAGGCTCTCCTCGAGATGAAAAACTGTTTTTT
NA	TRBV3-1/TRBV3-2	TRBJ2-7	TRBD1	CASSQTWTGPNEQYF	TGTGCCAGCAGCCAAACCTGGACAGGTCCCAACGAGCAGTACTTC
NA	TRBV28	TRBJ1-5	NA	CASSRLTGSNQPQHF	TGTGCCAGCAGTAGACTGACCGGTAGCAATCAGCCCCAGCATTTT
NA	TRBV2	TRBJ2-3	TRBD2	CASSVASGGSPSTDTQYF	TGTGCCAGCAGTGTAGCCAGCGGGGGGTCCCCAAGCACAGATACGCAGTATTTT
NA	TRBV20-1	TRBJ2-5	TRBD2	CSASSRTRGGETQYF	TGCAGTGCTAGTTCCAGGACTAGAGGTGGGGAGACCCAGTACTTC
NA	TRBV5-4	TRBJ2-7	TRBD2	CASSLTLAGGSEQYF	TGTGCCAGCAGCTTGACCTTAGCGGGAGGCTCCGAGCAGTACTTC
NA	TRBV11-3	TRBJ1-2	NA	CASSLSRGYGYTF	TGTGCCAGCAGCTTAAGCAGGGGCTATGGCTACACCTTC
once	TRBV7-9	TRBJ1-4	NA	CASSVSGVANEKLFF	TGTGCCAGCAGCGTCTCAGGGGTTGCTAATGAAAAACTGTTTTTT
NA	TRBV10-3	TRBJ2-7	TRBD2	CAISEISGTPSNSYEQYF	TGTGCCATCAGTGAGATTAGCGGGACCCCCTCCAACTCCTACGAGCAGTACTTC
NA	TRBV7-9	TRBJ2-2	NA	CASSPGAGTGELFF	TGTGCCAGCAGCCCAGGGGCGGGCACCGGGGAGCTGTTTTTT
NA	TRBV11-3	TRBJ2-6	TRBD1	CASSPTGGTGANVLTF	TGTGCCAGCAGCCCGACAGGGGGAACTGGGGCCAACGTCCTGACTTTC
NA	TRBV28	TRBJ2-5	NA	CASSLWAGPQYF	TGTGCCAGCAGTTTATGGGCAGGTCCCCAGTACTTC
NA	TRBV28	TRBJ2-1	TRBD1	CASSAPGQGMHEQFF	TGTGCCAGCAGCGCTCCGGGACAGGGAATGCATGAGCAGTTCTTC
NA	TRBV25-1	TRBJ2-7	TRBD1	CASSDPRTGEGSYEQYF	TGTGCCAGCAGTGATCCGAGGACAGGAGAGGGTTCCTACGAGCAGTACTTC
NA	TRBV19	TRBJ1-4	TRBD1	CATIAGDRDEKLFF	TGTGCCACTATCGCGGGGGACAGGGATGAAAAACTGTTTTTT